The present T cell receptor (beta chain) was sequenced within a study of vaccination and CD4 T cells after COVID-19. Study summary: Cells were stimulated with overlapping spike peptide pools from SARS-CoV-2, HCoV-NL63, HCoV-OC43 and HCoV-229E.

The CDR3 has 15 amino acids. The V end lost 5 bases, the J end lost 0 bases, and 14 bases lay between the germline ends. Germline lookup yields CDR1 ENHRY and CDR2 SYGVKD. Oncomine TCR Beta short-read sequencing was applied to DNA from cultured CD4+ T cells. One entry per CDR3 protein, called by TCRdb with MiXCR from the PCR reads. The repertoire consists of more than 12,000 distinct CDR3 sequences, with 53% occurring once and the leading ten covering more than 10%. This clonotype was detected only once. The antigen is not known. The treatment was: 10-day PBMC culture with coronavirus spike peptide pools or control peptides (ViraFEST assay). Before TCRs were sequenced, ViraFEST expanded antigen-specific T cells with peptide pools.

The source is a human donor who had recovered from COVID-19. The sequenced sample was CD4+ T cells from blood, cultured in vitro. The genes are TRBV10-3 and TRBJ2-7; TRBD1 is a possible D gene (6 bases). The CDR3 DNA reads TGTGCCATCAGTAATACGCAGGGGAGCTCCTACGAGCAGTACTTC. Amino acid sequence: CAISNTQGSSYEQYF.